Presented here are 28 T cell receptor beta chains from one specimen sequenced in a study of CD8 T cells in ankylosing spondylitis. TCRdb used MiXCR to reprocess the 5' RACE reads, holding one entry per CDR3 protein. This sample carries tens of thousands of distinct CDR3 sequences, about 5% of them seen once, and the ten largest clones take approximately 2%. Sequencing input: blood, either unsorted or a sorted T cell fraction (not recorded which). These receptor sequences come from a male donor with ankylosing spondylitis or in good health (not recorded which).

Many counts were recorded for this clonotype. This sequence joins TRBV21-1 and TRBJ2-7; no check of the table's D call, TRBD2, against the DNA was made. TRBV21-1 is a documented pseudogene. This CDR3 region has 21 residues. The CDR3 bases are TGTGCCAGCAGCGGACCTTTAGCAAAGACAGGGGGACTAGCGTTACCCTACGAGCAGTACTTC. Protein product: CASSGPLAKTGGLALPYEQYF.

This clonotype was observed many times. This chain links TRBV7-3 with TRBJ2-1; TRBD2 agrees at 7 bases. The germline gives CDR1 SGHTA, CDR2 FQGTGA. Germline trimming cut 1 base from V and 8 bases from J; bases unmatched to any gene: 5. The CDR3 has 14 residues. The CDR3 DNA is TGTGCCAGCAGCTTAAGTGGGGGGGGTGATGAGCAGTTCTTC. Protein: CASSLSGGGDEQFF.

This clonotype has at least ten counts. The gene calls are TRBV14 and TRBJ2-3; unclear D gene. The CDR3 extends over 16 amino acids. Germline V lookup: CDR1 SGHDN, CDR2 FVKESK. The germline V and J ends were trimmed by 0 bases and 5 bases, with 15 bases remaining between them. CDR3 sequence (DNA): TGTGCCAGCAGCCAAGAAATACCCAGTACACTAGATACGCAGTATTTT. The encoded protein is CASSQEIPSTLDTQYF. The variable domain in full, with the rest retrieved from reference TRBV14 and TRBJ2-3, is EAGVTQFPSHSVIEKGQTVTLRCDPISGHDNLYWYRRVMGKEIKFLLHFVKESKQDESGMPNNRFLAERTGGTYSTLKVQPAELEDSGVYFCASSQEIPSTLDTQYFGPGTRLTVL.

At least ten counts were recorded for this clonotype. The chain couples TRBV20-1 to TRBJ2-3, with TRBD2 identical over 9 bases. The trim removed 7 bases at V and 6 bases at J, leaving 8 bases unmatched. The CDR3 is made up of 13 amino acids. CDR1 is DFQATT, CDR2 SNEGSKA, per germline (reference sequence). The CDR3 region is CSERRGGGDTQYF. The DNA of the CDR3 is TGCAGTGAACGGCGGGGGGGTGGGGATACGCAGTATTTT.

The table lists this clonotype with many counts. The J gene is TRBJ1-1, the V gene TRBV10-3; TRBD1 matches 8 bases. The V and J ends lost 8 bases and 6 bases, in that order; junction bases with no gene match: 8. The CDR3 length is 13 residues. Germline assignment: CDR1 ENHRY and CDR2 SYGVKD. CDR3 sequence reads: CAIGTLQGAEAFF. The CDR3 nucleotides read TGTGCCATCGGTACCCTACAGGGGGCTGAAGCTTTCTTT.

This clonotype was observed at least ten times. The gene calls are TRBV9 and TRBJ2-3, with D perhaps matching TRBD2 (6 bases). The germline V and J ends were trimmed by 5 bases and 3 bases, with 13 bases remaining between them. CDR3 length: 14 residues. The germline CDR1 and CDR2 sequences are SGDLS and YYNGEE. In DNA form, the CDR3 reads TGTGCCAGCAGTCCCGAAGGGAGGACAGATACGCAGTATTTT. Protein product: CASSPEGRTDTQYF.

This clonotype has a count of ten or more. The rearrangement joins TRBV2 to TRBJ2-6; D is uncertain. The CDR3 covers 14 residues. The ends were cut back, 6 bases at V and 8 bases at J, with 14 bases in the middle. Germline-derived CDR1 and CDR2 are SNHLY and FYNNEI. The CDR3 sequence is CASRSSQSTNVLTF. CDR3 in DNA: TGTGCCAGCAGATCCTCTCAATCGACCAACGTCCTGACTTTC.

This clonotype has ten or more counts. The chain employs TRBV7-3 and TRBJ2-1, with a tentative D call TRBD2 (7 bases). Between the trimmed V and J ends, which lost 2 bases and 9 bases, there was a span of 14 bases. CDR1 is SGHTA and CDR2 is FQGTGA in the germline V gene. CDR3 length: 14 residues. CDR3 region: CASSLEGGRIEQFF. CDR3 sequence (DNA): TGTGCCAGCAGCTTAGAGGGGGGGAGGATTGAGCAGTTCTTC.

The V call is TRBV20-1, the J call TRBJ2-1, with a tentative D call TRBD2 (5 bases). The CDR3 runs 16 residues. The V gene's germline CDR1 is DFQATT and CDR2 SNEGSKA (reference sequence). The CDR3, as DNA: TGCAGCTCTCGGGGTCACTCTCCGAACTATTACAATGAGCAGTTCTTC. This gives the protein CSSRGHSPNYYNEQFF.

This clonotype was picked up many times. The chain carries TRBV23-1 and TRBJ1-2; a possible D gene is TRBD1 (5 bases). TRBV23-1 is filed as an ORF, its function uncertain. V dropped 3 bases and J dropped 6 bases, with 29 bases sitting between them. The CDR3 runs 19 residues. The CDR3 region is CASSQPRQRYPTRCHGYTF. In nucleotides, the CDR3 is TGCGCCAGCAGTCAGCCTCGACAGCGTTACCCTACTCGATGTCATGGCTACACCTTC.

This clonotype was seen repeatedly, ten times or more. Here the CDR3 reads CASRSGQRNTEAFF. In DNA, the CDR3 is TGTGCCAGCAGGTCGGGACAGAGGAACACTGAAGCTTTCTTT. The chain recombines TRBV28 with TRBJ1-1; 7 bases map to TRBD1. The CDR3 loop spans 14 amino acids. Looked up from germline, CDR1 is MDHEN and CDR2 is SYDVKM. Trimming at V came to 6 bases and at J to 1 base, leaving 5 bases not matched to a gene.

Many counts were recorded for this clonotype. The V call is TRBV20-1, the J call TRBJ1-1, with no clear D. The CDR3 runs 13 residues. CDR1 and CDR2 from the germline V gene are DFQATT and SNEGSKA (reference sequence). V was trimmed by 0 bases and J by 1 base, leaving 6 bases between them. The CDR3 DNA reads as TGCAGTGCTAGAGAAGGGTCGAACACTGAAGCTTTCTTT. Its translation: CSAREGSNTEAFF.

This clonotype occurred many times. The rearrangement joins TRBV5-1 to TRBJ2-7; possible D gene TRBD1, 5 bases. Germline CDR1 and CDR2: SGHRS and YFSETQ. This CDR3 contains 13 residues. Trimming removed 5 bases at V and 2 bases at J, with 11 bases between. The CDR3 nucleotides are TGCGCCAGCAGTTACGGACAAACCTACGAGCAGTACTTC. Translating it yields CASSYGQTYEQYF.

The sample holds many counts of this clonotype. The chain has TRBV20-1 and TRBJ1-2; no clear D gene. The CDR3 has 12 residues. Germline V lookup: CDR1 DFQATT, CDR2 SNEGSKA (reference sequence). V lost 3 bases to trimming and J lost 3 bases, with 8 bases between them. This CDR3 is CSARQDDYGYTF. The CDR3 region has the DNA TGCAGTGCTAGGCAGGACGACTATGGCTACACCTTC.

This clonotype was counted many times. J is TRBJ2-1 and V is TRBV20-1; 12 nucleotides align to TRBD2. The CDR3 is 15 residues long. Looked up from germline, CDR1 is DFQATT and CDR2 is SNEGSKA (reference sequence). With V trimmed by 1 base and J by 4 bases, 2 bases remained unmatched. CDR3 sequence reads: CSARVTSGGYNEQFF. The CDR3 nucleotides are TGCAGTGCTAGAGTCACTAGCGGGGGGTACAATGAGCAGTTCTTC.

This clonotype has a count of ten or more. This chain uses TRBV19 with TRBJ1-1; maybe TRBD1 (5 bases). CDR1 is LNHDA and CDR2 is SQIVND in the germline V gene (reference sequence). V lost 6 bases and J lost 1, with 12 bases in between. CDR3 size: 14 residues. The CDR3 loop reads CASSLGAENTEAFF. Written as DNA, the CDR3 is TGTGCCAGTAGCCTCGGGGCAGAGAACACTGAAGCTTTCTTT.

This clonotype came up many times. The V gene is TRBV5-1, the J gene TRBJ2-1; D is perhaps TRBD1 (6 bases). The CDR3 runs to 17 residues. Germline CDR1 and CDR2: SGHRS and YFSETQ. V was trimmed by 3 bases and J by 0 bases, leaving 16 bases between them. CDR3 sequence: CASSSPDSRSSYNEQFF. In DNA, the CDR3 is TGCGCCAGCAGCTCCCCGGACAGTAGGAGCTCCTACAATGAGCAGTTCTTC.

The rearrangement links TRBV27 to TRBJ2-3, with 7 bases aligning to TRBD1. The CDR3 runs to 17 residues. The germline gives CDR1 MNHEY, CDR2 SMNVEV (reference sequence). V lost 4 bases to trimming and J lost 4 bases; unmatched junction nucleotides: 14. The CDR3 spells CASSSRGSQGVSDTQYF. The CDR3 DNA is TGTGCCAGCAGTTCCCGCGGCAGCCAGGGGGTCTCAGATACGCAGTATTTT.

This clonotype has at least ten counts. The CDR3 region is CASSPQTNAGTEAFF. The CDR3 DNA sequence: TGCGCCAGCAGCCCTCAGACTAATGCGGGCACTGAAGCTTTCTTT. The chain joins TRBV5-1 to TRBJ1-1, with D unclear. Germline V gene data show CDR1 as SGHRS and CDR2 as YFSETQ. V lost 4 bases and J 4 bases, leaving 17 bases between the germline ends. The CDR3 loop spans 15 amino acids.

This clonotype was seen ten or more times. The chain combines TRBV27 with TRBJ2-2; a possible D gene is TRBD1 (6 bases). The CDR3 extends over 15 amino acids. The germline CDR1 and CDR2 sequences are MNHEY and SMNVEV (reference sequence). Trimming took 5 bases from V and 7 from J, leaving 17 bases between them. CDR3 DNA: TGTGCCAGCAGTACCCACAGGGAAGCGGACGGGGAGCTGTTTTTT. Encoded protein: CASSTHREADGELFF.

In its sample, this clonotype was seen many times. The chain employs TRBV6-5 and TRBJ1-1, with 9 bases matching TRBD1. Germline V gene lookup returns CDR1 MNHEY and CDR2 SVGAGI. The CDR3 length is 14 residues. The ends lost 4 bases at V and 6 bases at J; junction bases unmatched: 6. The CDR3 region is CASSWGQGGSEAFF. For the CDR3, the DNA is TGTGCCAGCAGTTGGGGACAGGGAGGGTCTGAAGCTTTCTTT.

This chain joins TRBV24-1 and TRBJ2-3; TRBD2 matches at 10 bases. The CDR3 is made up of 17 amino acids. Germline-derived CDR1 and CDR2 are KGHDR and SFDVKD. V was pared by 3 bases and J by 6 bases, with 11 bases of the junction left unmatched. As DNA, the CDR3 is TGTGCCACCAGTGATGGGGCTAGCGGGGGAAAAACGGATACGCAGTATTTT. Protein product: CATSDGASGGKTDTQYF.

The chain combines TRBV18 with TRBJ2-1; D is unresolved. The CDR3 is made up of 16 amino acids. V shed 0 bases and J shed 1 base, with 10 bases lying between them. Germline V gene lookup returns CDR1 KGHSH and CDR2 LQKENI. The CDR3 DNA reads TGTGCCAGCTCACCACCGCTCGGGTCTTCCTACAATGAGCAGTTCTTC. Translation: CASSPPLGSSYNEQFF.

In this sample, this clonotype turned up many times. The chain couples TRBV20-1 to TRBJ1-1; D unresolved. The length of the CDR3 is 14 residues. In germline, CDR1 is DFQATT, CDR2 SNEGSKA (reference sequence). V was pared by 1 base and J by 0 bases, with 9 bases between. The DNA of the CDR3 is TGCAGTGCTAGAGTGCCGGGAGTGAACACTGAAGCTTTCTTT. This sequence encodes CSARVPGVNTEAFF.

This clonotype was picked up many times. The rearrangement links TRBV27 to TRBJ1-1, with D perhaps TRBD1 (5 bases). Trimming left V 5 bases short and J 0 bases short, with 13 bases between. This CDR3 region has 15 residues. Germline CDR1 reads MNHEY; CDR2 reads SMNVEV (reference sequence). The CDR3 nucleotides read TGTGCCAGCAGTCGACCAGGGTCCTTGAACACTGAAGCTTTCTTT. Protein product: CASSRPGSLNTEAFF.

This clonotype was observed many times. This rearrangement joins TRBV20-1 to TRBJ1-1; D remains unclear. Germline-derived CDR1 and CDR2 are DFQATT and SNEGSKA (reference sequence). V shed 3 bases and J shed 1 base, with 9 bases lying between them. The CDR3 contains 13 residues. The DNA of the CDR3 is TGCAGTGCTAGCTCACAACAGAACACTGAAGCTTTCTTT. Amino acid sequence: CSASSQQNTEAFF.

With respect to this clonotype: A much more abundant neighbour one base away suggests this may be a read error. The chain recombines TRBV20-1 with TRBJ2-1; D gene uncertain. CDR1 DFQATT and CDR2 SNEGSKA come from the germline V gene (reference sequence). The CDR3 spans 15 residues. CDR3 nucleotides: TGCAGTGCTAGAGATACCGGCCCCCTTTACAATGAGCAGCTCTTC. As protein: CSARDTGPLYNEQLF.

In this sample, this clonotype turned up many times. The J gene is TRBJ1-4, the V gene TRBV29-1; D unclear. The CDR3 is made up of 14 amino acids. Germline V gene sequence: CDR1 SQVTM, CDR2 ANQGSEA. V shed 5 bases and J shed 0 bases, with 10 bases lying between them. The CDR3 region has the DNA TGCAGCGTTTCCTGGACTTCAACTAATGAAAAACTGTTTTTT. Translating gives CSVSWTSTNEKLFF.